These T cell receptor beta chains were read from a single sample in a study of shared clonotypes between healthy human individuals. The method was immunoSEQ multiplex PCR; TCRdb's version includes in-frame clones alone and lacks a portion of them. The sample carries under 1 million clones, about 92% recorded once. The source material was naive CD8+ T cells sorted from blood. The source of these receptors is a man aged 25 to 40 in good health. CDR3s include the opening cysteine and the closing phenylalanine or tryptophan. Each record gives: J gene, D gene, V gene, clone size, CDR3 protein, CDR3 DNA. D genes are given only for firm matches. Not every row has a clone size; where given, it reads once, few, many or a size class.

J gene: TRBJ2-1
D gene: -
V gene: TRBV6-5
clone size: -
CDR3 protein: CASSSATRGYNEQFF
CDR3 DNA: TGTGCCAGCAGTTCTGCCACGAGGGGATACAATGAGCAGTTCTTC

J gene: TRBJ2-2
D gene: -
V gene: TRBV19
clone size: -
CDR3 protein: CASSSTRTGELFF
CDR3 DNA: TGTGCCAGTAGTTCGACCCGTACCGGGGAGCTGTTTTTT

J gene: TRBJ2-3
D gene: -
V gene: TRBV28
clone size: -
CDR3 protein: CASSSSDGFTDTQYF
CDR3 DNA: TGTGCCAGCAGTTCTAGTGATGGGTTCACAGATACGCAGTATTTT

J gene: TRBJ1-2
D gene: -
V gene: TRBV29-1
clone size: -
CDR3 protein: CSVFGGMLYGYTF
CDR3 DNA: TGCAGCGTTTTCGGGGGTATGCTTTATGGCTACACCTTC

J gene: TRBJ2-3
D gene: TRBD1
V gene: TRBV6-4
clone size: -
CDR3 protein: CASSRTGSTDTQYF
CDR3 DNA: TGTGCCAGCAGTCGGACAGGATCCACAGATACGCAGTATTTT

J gene: TRBJ1-3
D gene: -
V gene: TRBV4-1
clone size: -
CDR3 protein: CASSPGLGAEGNTIYF
CDR3 DNA: TGCGCCAGCAGCCCAGGGTTGGGGGCAGAAGGTAACACCATATATTTT

J gene: TRBJ2-7
D gene: TRBD1
V gene: TRBV7-9
clone size: -
CDR3 protein: CASRWGQGDEQYF
CDR3 DNA: TGTGCCAGCAGATGGGGACAGGGGGACGAGCAGTACTTC

J gene: TRBJ2-7
D gene: -
V gene: TRBV11-2
clone size: -
CDR3 protein: CASSWKLQSYEQYF
CDR3 DNA: TGTGCCAGCAGCTGGAAATTACAGTCCTACGAGCAGTACTTC

J gene: TRBJ1-2
D gene: TRBD1
V gene: TRBV5-4
clone size: -
CDR3 protein: CASSLTGDENYGYTF
CDR3 DNA: TGTGCCAGCAGCCTGACAGGGGACGAGAACTATGGCTACACCTTC

J gene: TRBJ2-3
D gene: TRBD2
V gene: TRBV27
clone size: -
CDR3 protein: CASSFGAGVADTQYF
CDR3 DNA: TGTGCCAGCAGTTTCGGAGCGGGAGTAGCAGATACGCAGTATTTT

J gene: TRBJ1-2
D gene: TRBD1
V gene: TRBV7-9
clone size: -
CDR3 protein: CASSSRDRGKDYGYTF
CDR3 DNA: TGTGCCAGCAGCTCCCGGGACAGGGGGAAGGACTATGGCTACACCTTC

J gene: TRBJ2-1
D gene: -
V gene: TRBV27
clone size: -
CDR3 protein: CASSYQDPYNEQFF
CDR3 DNA: TGTGCCAGCAGTTACCAGGATCCTTACAATGAGCAGTTCTTC

J gene: TRBJ2-1
D gene: -
V gene: TRBV29-1
clone size: once
CDR3 protein: CSAGASVYEQFF
CDR3 DNA: TGCAGCGCTGGGGCTAGCGTGTATGAGCAGTTCTTC

J gene: TRBJ2-1
D gene: TRBD2
V gene: TRBV29-1
clone size: -
CDR3 protein: CSVAASGSHEQFF
CDR3 DNA: TGCAGCGTTGCGGCTAGCGGGAGCCATGAGCAGTTCTTC

J gene: TRBJ2-3
D gene: -
V gene: TRBV6-6
clone size: -
CDR3 protein: CASSEGIFTDTQYF
CDR3 DNA: TGTGCCAGCAGCGAGGGCATCTTCACAGATACGCAGTATTTT